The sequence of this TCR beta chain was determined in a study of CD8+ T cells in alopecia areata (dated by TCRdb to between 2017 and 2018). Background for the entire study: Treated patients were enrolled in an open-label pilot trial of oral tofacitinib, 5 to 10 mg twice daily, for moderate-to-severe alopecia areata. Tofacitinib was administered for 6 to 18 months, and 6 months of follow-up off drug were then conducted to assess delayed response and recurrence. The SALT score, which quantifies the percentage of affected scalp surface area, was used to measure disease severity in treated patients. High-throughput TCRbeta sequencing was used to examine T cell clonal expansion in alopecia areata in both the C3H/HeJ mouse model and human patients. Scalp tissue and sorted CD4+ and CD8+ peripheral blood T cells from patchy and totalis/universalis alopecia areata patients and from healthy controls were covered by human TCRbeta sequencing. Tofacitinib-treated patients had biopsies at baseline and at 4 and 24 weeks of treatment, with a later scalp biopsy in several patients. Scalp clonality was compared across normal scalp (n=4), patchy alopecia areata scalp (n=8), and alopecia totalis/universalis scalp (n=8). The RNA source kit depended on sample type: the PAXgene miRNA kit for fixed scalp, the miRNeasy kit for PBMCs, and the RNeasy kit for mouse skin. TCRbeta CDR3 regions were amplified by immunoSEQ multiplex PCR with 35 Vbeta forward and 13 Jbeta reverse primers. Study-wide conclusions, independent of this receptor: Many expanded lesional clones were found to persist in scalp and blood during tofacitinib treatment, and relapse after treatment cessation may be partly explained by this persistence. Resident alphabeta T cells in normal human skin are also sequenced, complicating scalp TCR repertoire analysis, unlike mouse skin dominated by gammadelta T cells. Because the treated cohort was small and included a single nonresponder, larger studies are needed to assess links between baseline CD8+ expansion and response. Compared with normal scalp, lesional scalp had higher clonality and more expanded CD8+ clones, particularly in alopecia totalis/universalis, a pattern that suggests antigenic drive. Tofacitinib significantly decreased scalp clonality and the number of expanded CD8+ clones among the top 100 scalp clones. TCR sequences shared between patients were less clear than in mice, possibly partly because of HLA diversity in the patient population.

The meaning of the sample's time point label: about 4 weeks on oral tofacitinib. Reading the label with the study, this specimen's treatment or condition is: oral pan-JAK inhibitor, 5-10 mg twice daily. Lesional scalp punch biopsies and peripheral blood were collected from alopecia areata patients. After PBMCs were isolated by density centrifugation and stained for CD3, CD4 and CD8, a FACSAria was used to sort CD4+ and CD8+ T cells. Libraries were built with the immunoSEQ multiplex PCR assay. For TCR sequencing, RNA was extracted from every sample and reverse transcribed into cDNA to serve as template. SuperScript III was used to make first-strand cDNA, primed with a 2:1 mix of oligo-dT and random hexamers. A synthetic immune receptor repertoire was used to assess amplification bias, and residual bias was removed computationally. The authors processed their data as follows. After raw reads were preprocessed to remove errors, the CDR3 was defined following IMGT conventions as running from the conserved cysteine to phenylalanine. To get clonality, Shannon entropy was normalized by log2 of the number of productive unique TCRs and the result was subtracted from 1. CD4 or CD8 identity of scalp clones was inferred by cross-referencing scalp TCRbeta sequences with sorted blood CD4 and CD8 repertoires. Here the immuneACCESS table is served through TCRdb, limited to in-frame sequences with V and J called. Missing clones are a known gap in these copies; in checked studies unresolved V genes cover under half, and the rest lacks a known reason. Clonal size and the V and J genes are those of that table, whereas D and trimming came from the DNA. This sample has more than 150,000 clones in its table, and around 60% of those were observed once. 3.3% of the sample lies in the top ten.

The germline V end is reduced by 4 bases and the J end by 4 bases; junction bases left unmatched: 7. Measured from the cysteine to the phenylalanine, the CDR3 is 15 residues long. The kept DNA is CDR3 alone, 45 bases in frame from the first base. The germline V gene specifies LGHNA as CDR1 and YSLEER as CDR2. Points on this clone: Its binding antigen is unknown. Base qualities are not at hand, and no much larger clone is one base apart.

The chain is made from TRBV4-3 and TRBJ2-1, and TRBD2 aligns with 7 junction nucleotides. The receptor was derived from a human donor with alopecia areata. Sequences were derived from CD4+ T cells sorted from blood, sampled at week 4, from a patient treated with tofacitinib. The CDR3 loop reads CASSPGARGYNEQFF. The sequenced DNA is TGCGCCAGCAGCCCCGGGGCGCGGGGGTACAATGAGCAGTTCTTC.